Here is one TCR beta chain with its context. The antigen remains undetermined. A much larger clone lies one base from this, so it may be a read error. From germline, CDR1 is MGHRA and CDR2 YSYEKL. This CDR3 spans 14 amino acids. Whole-study findings and limits: Greatest tumor Treg TCR overlap was with tumor naive CD4+ cells. Larger-cohort validation covered only one TCR beta V-J rearrangement.

One entry per CDR3 protein, called by TCRdb with MiXCR from the 5' RACE reads. The sample lists over 45,000 distinct CDR3 sequences; around 24% were seen once. Treg sorting used a CD4+CD25+CD127-/low gate. The gene calls are TRBV4-1 and TRBJ2-7, with TRBD1 as a possible D gene (7 bases). This receptor was identified in a female donor with breast cancer. Specimen: tumor-infiltrating Tregs sorted from the breast tumor. The CDR3 DNA is TGCACCAGCAGTCAAACAGGGGAGGCCCACGAGCAGTACTTC. Amino acids: CTSSQTGEAHEQYF.